The source of this T cell receptor beta chain is a study of T cells in Graves' hyperthyroidism and ophthalmopathy. In its sample, this clonotype was seen many times. Over 18 months, lack of ophthalmopathy progression marked Graves' hyperthyroidism as stable. Germline V CDR1 and CDR2: SEHNR, FQNEAQ (reference sequence). The J segment lost 3 bases and the V segment lost 4 bases, leaving 1 base of the junction unmatched. The CDR3 contains 14 residues. RNA transcripts served as the template for amplifying TCR beta CDR3 regions. The HTBI primer set was used in a first-round RT-PCR of the TCR CDR3. Via MiXCR, TCRdb re-called the multiplex PCR reads, giving one row per CDR3 protein. The sample lists approximately 410,000 distinct CDR3 sequences, roughly 13% occurring once.

The chain uses TRBV7-9 and TRBJ1-2; 11 bases agree with TRBD1. The sequence was collected from a woman aged 18 to 35 with Graves' hyperthyroidism. The sequenced material came from blood. The CDR3: CASSWTGGYYGYTF. In DNA, the CDR3 is TGTGCCAGCAGCTGGACAGGGGGCTACTATGGCTACACCTTC.